This T cell receptor beta chain stems from a study of T cell repertoires in cytomegalovirus infection. For the study at large: Matching HLA type and CMV infection were both indicated by public TCR beta signatures. Whole-study findings and limits: Cumulated frequencies of public TCR beta families served to identify carriers of CMV plus the relevant HLA.

CDR1 and CDR2 (germline): SGHVS, FNYEAQ. The CDR3 extends over 17 amino acids. V was clipped by 1 base and J by 2 bases, with 16 bases between them. TCRdb reprocessed the reads via MiXCR and lists one record per CDR3 protein. This sample has about 920,000 distinct CDR3 sequences; about a third occur once, and the top ten carry around an eighth. As to this clonotype: What it recognizes is unknown.

The TCR originated in a human donor in good health (CMV status not recorded). Some clones in this sample may be carry-over from other donors' samples. V gene TRBV7-6 combines with J gene TRBJ2-3; D possibly corresponds to TRBD1 (6 bases). This material consisted of cultured CD8+ T cells from PBMCs, taken from culture after CMV antigen stimulation. CDR3 coding DNA: TGTGCCAGCAGCTTAGACAGGGAGATTCAGGCCACAGATACGCAGTATTTT. Its protein is CASSLDREIQATDTQYF.